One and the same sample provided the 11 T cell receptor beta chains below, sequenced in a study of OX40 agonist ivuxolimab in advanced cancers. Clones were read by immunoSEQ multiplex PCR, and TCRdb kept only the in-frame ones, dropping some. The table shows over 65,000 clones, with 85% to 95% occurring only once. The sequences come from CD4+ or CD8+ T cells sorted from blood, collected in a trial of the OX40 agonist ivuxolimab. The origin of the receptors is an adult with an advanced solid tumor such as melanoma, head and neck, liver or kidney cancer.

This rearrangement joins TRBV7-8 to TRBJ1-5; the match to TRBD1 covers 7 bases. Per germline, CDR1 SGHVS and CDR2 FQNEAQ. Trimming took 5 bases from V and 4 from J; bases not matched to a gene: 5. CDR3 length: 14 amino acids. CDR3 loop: CASSLGQANQPQHF. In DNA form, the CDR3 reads TGTGCCAGCAGCCTCGGACAGGCTAATCAGCCCCAGCATTTT.

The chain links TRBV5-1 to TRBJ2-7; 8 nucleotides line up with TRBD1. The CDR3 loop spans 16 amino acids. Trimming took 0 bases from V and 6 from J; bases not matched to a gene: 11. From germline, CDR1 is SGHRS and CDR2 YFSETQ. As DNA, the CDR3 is TGCGCCAGCAGCTTGGCCGGGCGGGACAGGCCCCTCGAGCAGTACTTC. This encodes CASSLAGRDRPLEQYF.

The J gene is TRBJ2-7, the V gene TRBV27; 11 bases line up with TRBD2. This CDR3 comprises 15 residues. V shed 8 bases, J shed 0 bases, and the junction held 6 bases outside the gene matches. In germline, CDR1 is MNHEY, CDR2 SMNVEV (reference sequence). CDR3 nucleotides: TGTGCCAGCTCGCTTAGCGGGGGGGGCTCCTACGAGCAGTACTTC. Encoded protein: CASSLSGGGSYEQYF.

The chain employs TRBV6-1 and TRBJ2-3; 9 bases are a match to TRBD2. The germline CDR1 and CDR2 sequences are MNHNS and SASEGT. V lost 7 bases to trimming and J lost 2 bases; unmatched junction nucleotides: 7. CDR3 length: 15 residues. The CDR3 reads CASTGGGATTDTQYF. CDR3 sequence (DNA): TGTGCCAGCACCGGCGGGGGGGCCACCACAGATACGCAGTATTTT.

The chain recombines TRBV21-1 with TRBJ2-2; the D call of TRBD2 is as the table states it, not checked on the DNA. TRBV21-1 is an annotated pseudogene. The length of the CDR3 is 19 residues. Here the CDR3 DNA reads TGTGCCAGGCTCCCTGGTGGGGTAGCGGGGGAAGCGAACACCGGGGAGCTGTTTTTT. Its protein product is CARLPGGVAGEANTGELFF.

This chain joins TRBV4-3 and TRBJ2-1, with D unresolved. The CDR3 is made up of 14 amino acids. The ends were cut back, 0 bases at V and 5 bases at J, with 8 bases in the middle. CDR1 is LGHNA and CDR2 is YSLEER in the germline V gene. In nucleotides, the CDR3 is TGCGCCAGCAGCCAAGAGAGAATCCACAATGAGCAGTTCTTC. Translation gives CASSQERIHNEQFF.

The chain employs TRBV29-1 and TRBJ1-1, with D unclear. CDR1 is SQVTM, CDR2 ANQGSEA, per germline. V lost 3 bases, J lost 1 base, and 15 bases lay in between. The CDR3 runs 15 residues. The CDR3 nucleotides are TGCAGCGTTGATACTTCGGACTCTTGGAACACTGAAGCTTTCTTT. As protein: CSVDTSDSWNTEAFF. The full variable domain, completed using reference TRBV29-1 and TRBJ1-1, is SAVISQKPSRDICQRGTSLTIQCQVDSQVTMMFWYRQQPGQSLTLIATANQGSEATYESGFVIDKFPISRPNLTFSTLTVSNMSPEDSSIYLCSVDTSDSWNTEAFFGQGTRLTVV.

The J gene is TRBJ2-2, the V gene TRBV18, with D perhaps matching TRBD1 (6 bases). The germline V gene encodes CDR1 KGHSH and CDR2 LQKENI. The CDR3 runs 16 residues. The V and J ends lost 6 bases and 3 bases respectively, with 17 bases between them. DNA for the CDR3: TGTGCCAGCTCCGCCTCCCCAGGGGACCACACCGGGGAGCTGTTTTTT. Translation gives CASSASPGDHTGELFF.

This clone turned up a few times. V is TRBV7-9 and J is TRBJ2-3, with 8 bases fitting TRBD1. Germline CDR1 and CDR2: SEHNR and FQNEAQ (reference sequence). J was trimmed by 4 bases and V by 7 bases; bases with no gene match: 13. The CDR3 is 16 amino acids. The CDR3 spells CASTPPDRGRPDTQYF. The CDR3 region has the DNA TGTGCCAGCACCCCGCCAGACAGGGGTAGGCCAGATACGCAGTATTTT.

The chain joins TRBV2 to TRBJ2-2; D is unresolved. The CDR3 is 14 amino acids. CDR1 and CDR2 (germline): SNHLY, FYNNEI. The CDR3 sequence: CATNAWINTGELFF. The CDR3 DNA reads TGTGCGACCAATGCGTGGATTAACACCGGGGAGCTGTTTTTT.

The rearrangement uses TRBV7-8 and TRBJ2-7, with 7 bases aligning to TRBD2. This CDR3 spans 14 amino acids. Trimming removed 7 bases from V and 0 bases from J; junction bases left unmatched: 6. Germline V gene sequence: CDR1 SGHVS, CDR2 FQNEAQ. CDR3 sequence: CASTPRGSSYEQYF. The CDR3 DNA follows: TGTGCCAGCACCCCTCGCGGGAGCTCCTACGAGCAGTACTTC.